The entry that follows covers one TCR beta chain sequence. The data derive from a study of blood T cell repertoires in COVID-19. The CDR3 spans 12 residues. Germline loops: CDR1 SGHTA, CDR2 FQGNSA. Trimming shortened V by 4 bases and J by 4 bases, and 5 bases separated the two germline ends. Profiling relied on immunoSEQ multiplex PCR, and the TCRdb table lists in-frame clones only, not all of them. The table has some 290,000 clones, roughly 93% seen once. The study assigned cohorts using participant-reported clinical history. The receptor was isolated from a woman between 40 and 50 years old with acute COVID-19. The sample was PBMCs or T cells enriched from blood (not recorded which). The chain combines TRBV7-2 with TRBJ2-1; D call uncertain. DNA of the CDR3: TGTGCCAGCAGCTGGAGTTACAATGAGCAGTTCTTC. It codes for CASSWSYNEQFF.